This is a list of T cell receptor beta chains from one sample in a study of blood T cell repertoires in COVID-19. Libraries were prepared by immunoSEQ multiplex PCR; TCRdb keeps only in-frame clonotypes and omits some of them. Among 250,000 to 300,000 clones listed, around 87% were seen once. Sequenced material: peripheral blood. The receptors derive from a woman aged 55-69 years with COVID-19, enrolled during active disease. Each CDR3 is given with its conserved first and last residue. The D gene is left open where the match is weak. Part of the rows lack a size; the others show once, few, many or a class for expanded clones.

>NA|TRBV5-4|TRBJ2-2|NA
CASSPAGIPGELFF
TGTGCCAGCAGCCCCGCGGGGATCCCCGGGGAGCTGTTTTTT
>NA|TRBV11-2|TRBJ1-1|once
CASSLVPGRTKAFF
TGTGCCAGCAGCTTAGTACCAGGACGGACTAAAGCTTTCTTT
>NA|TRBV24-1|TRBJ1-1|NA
CATKGSGENTEAFF
TGTGCCACCAAGGGATCGGGGGAGAACACTGAAGCTTTCTTT
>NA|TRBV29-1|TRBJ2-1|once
CSVEALGTRGQFF
TGCAGCGTTGAAGCCCTCGGGACCAGGGGGCAGTTCTTC
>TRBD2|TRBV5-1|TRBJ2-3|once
CASSPGLAGGSITDTQYF
TGCGCCAGCAGCCCCGGACTAGCGGGAGGCTCGATCACAGATACGCAGTATTTT
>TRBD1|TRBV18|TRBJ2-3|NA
CASSPRTGSTDTQYF
TGTGCCAGCTCACCACGGACAGGGAGCACAGATACGCAGTATTTT
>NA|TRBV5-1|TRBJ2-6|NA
CASSLTSSGVGGANVLTF
TGCGCCAGCAGCTTGACTTCGTCAGGGGTTGGTGGGGCCAACGTCCTGACTTTC
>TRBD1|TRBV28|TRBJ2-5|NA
CASSSPQGAGETQYF
TGTGCCAGCAGTTCGCCACAGGGGGCAGGAGAGACCCAGTACTTC
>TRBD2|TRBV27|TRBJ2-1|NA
CASSFPNPTSGIFF
TGTGCCAGCAGTTTTCCTAATCCGACTAGCGGGATCTTCTTC
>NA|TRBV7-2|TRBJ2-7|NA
CASSPDFSSYEQYF
TGTGCCAGCAGCCCGGACTTCAGCTCCTACGAGCAGTACTTC
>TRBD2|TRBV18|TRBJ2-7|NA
CASSYQLAGGFLEQYF
TGTGCCAGCTCATATCAACTAGCGGGAGGGTTTCTCGAGCAGTACTTC
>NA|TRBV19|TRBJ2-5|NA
CASRPGGTAETQYF
TGTGCCAGTCGTCCTGGGGGGACAGCGGAGACCCAGTACTTC
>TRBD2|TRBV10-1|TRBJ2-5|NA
CASSGLAGGIQETQYF
TGCGCCAGCAGCGGACTAGCGGGAGGAATACAAGAGACCCAGTACTTC
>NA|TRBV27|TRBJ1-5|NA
CASRAWGVSNQPQHF
TGTGCCAGCAGGGCGTGGGGGGTTAGCAATCAGCCCCAGCATTTT
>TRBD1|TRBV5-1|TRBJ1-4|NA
CASSLGTGGATNEKLFF
TGCGCCAGCAGCTTGGGGACAGGGGGGGCGACTAATGAAAAACTGTTTTTT
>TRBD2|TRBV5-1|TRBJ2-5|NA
CASSLDISGSGETQYF
TGCGCCAGCAGCTTGGACATTAGCGGGAGTGGTGAGACCCAGTACTTC
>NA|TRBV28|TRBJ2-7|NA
CASSLPGYEQYF
TGTGCCAGCAGTTTACCCGGGTACGAGCAGTACTTC
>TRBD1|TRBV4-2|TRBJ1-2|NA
CASSQAGTVYGYTF
TGTGCCAGCAGCCAGGCCGGGACAGTCTATGGCTACACCTTC
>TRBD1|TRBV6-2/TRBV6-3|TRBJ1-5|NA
CASSQDRGPQPQHF
TGTGCCAGCAGCCAGGACAGGGGGCCTCAGCCCCAGCATTTT
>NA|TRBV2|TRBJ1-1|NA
CASSLRASGRNTEAFF
TGTGCCAGCAGCCTAAGGGCCTCAGGGCGGAACACTGAAGCTTTCTTT
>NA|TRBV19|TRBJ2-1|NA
CASTSRDLEAHEQFF
TGTGCCAGTACCTCCCGGGACTTAGAAGCCCATGAGCAGTTCTTC
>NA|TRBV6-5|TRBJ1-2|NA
CASRGFMDYGYTF
TGTGCCAGCAGGGGCTTTATGGACTATGGCTACACCTTC
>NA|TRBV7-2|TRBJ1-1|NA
CASSLTGQITEAFF
TGTGCCAGCAGCTTAACAGGGCAAATCACTGAAGCTTTCTTT
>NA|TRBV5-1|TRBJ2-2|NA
CASSLVLPSGAGELFF
TGCGCCAGCAGCTTAGTTCTCCCTTCAGGCGCCGGGGAGCTGTTTTTT
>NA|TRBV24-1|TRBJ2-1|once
CATSDFAGANEQFF
TGTGCCACCAGTGATTTCGCGGGGGCTAATGAGCAGTTCTTC
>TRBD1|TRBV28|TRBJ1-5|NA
CASSPRTGVNQPQHF
TGTGCCAGCAGTCCCCGGACAGGGGTTAATCAGCCCCAGCATTTT